This T cell receptor beta chain was recovered during a study of shared clonotypes between healthy human individuals. This CDR3 has 17 residues. The germline V gene encodes CDR1 SEHNR and CDR2 FQNEAQ (reference sequence). J lost 9 bases, V lost 5 bases, and 16 bases had no gene match. Only in-frame clones appear in the TCRdb table, and some are missing; sequencing was by immunoSEQ multiplex PCR. This sample has under 2,500,000 clones; more than 90% occur once, and the top ten carry 0.1% to 0.15%. The sequenced sample was naive CD4+ T cells sorted from blood. Described subset: CD45RA+ positively selected. The sequence was collected from a man aged 18 to 30 in good health. The gene calls are TRBV7-9 and TRBJ2-1; 10 bases map to TRBD2. The CDR3 coding sequence is TGTGCCAGCAGCCCCCTTGGGGCAGCGGGAGGGCCGAGTGAGCAGTTCTTC. Translating gives CASSPLGAAGGPSEQFF.